Listed here is a single T cell receptor (beta chain). As yet, its antigen is unknown. This entry is derived from a study of cytomegalovirus exposure and HLA in healthy donors. This PCR relied on a set of 60 Vbeta primers and 13 Jbeta primers. Libraries were prepared by immunoSEQ multiplex PCR; TCRdb keeps only in-frame clonotypes and omits some of them. The sample yields over 200,000 clones, more than 75% seen once. The CDR3 is 15 residues long. Germline-derived CDR1 and CDR2 are MDHEN and SYDVKM. V lost 6 bases to trimming and J lost 0 bases, with 15 bases between them. Overall study results and limits: A later analysis found that most CMV-associated TCR beta chains appeared HLA-restricted. CMV antigen specificity of three CMV-associated chains was confirmed in vitro. A missense variant in DCLRE1C was later tied to TCR beta V- and J-gene trimming.

This TCR was recovered from a human donor in good health. Sequenced: PBMCs. The chain is built from TRBV28 and TRBJ2-7, with D possibly TRBD1 on 6 matching bases. As DNA, the CDR3 is TGTGCCAGCAGCTTCGGGCCGGACAGCTCCTACGAGCAGTACTTC. It codes for CASSFGPDSSYEQYF.